The 22 T cell receptor beta chains below all came from one sample that was sequenced in a study of technical replicates of blood from several donors. Generated by immunoSEQ multiplex PCR, the TCRdb table keeps only in-frame clones and is missing some. The sample lists fewer than 90,000 clones; around 93% were seen once. What was sequenced was T cells isolated from PBMCs. The source is a human donor in good health.

V and J are TRBV4-1 and TRBJ2-1; 8 nucleotides line up with TRBD2. The germline gives CDR1 MGHRA, CDR2 YSYEKL. This CDR3 spans 15 amino acids. V lost 5 bases to trimming and J lost 2 bases; unmatched junction nucleotides: 5. The CDR3, as DNA: TGCGCCAGCAGCTCCATAGCGGGGACCTACAATGAGCAGTTCTTC. Its translation: CASSSIAGTYNEQFF.

The chain links TRBV28 to TRBJ2-7, with 11 bases that match TRBD2. The CDR3 sequence is 15 residues long. V shed 4 bases and J 4 bases; nucleotides not matched to a gene: 6. Germline CDR1 reads MDHEN; CDR2 reads SYDVKM. The CDR3 coding sequence is TGTGCCAGCAGTTCCGCTAGCGGGAGGAGATACGAGCAGTACTTC. This translates into CASSSASGRRYEQYF.

The V gene is TRBV5-1, the J gene TRBJ2-2; D is uncertain. This CDR3 region has 15 residues. V was cut by 4 bases and J by 2 bases, with 12 bases left in between. Germline CDR1 SGHRS, CDR2 YFSETQ. Here the CDR3 DNA reads TGCGCCAGCAGCCCCAGGTCACCCAACACCGGGGAGCTGTTTTTT. The encoded protein is CASSPRSPNTGELFF.

This rearrangement joins TRBV11-2 to TRBJ2-5, with 7 bases that match TRBD2. The CDR3 sequence is 15 residues long. Per the germline V gene, CDR1 is SGHAT and CDR2 is FQNNGV. The V segment lost 1 base and the J segment 2 bases; nucleotides outside the gene matches: 4. The CDR3 DNA sequence: TGTGCCAGCAGCTTAGGCGCGGGAGTACAAGAGACCCAGTACTTC. It yields the protein CASSLGAGVQETQYF.

CDR3 coding DNA: TGTGCCAGCGCCCCGGACAACAGGGCGCACTATGGCTACACCTTC. It codes for CASAPDNRAHYGYTF. The rearrangement links TRBV7-9 to TRBJ1-2, with D tentatively TRBD1 (6 bases). Germline loops: CDR1 SEHNR, CDR2 FQNEAQ (reference sequence). V was trimmed by 8 bases and J by 3 bases, leaving 19 bases between them. This CDR3 region has 15 residues.

This rearrangement joins TRBV6-1 to TRBJ2-1; 7 positions agree with TRBD2. The CDR3 sequence is 17 residues long. The germline V gene encodes CDR1 MNHNS and CDR2 SASEGT. Trimming took 4 bases from V and 6 from J; bases not matched to a gene: 15. The CDR3 DNA follows: TGTGCCAGCAGTGGCCAGCGGGGACCGGATTGGGGCAATGAGCAGTTCTTC. Its translation: CASSGQRGPDWGNEQFF.

The V call is TRBV7-2, the J call TRBJ2-1, with D perhaps TRBD1 (5 bases). Germline V gene lookup returns CDR1 SGHTA and CDR2 FQGNSA. The germline V and J ends were trimmed by 1 base and 7 bases, with 8 bases remaining between them. The CDR3 spans 13 residues. CDR3 region: CASSLGGANEQFF. DNA for the CDR3: TGTGCCAGCAGCTTAGGTGGGGCGAATGAGCAGTTCTTC.

V gene TRBV4-1 combines with J gene TRBJ2-1, with 8 positions matching TRBD2. Trimming removed 3 bases from V and 4 bases from J; junction bases left unmatched: 8. Germline V gene data show CDR1 as MGHRA and CDR2 as YSYEKL. The CDR3 has 16 residues. The CDR3: CASSQSTSGKYNEQFF. CDR3 in DNA: TGCGCCAGCAGCCAGAGTACTAGCGGAAAATACAATGAGCAGTTCTTC.

In its sample, this clone was seen once. The chain couples TRBV27 to TRBJ2-1, with 8 positions matching TRBD1. Unmatched junction bases numbered 8, after V lost 5 bases and J lost 5 bases. The CDR3 totals 15 residues. CDR1 is MNHEY and CDR2 is SMNVEV in the germline V gene (reference sequence). DNA for the CDR3: TGTGCCAGCAGTCCCCGACAGGGGCTCCACAATGAGCAGTTCTTC. Its translation: CASSPRQGLHNEQFF.

The chain couples TRBV7-2 to TRBJ1-1; a possible D gene is TRBD1 (6 bases). The CDR3 is made up of 14 amino acids. The V gene's germline CDR1 is SGHTA and CDR2 FQGNSA. V was pared by 5 bases and J by 4 bases, with 14 bases between. The CDR3 DNA is TGTGCCAGCAGCCCCTGGGGGGGCGGCACTGAAGCTTTCTTT. Protein: CASSPWGGGTEAFF.

The rearrangement uses TRBV4-2 and TRBJ2-7, with D tentatively TRBD1 (6 bases). The CDR3 has 16 residues. The germline V gene has CDR1 LGHNA and CDR2 YNFKEQ. Trimming took 0 bases from V and 2 from J, leaving 14 bases between them. CDR3 DNA: TGTGCCAGCAGCCAAGAATACCGGGACACCCCCTACGAGCAGTACTTC. This translates into CASSQEYRDTPYEQYF.

The chain has TRBV30 and TRBJ1-1, with a tentative D call TRBD1 (5 bases). The CDR3 extends over 13 amino acids. Germline CDR1 reads GTSNPN; CDR2 reads SVGIG (reference sequence). The V end was cut by 5 bases, the J end by 7 bases, with 17 bases between. DNA for the CDR3: TGTGCCTGGGGCCGGGAGGGGATCAATGAAGCTTTCTTT. It specifies CAWGREGINEAFF.

CDR3 DNA: TGCGCCAGCAGCTCTTACAAGGGGGCCTACACTGAAGCTTTCTTT. Protein: CASSSYKGAYTEAFF. The chain is built from TRBV5-1 and TRBJ1-1; 7 positions agree with TRBD1. Germline assignment: CDR1 SGHRS and CDR2 YFSETQ. Trimming cost V 3 bases and J 3 bases; bases outside gene matches: 8. CDR3 size: 15 residues. Complete variable domain (other parts from reference TRBV5-1 and TRBJ1-1): KAGVTQTPRYLIKTRGQQVTLSCSPISGHRSVSWYQQTPGQGLQFLFEYFSETQRNKGNFPGRFSGRQFSNSRSEMNVSTLELGDSALYLCASSSYKGAYTEAFFGQGTRLTVV.

The V and J genes are TRBV4-2 and TRBJ1-6; 7 nucleotides agree with TRBD1. V lost 4 bases and J lost 5; bases outside the gene matches: 8. CDR1 and CDR2 (germline): LGHNA, YNFKEQ. The CDR3 is made up of 16 amino acids. CDR3 coding DNA: TGTGCCAGCAGCCCGCATAACAGGGGTGATAATTCACCCCTCCACTTT. Its translation: CASSPHNRGDNSPLHF.

V is TRBV7-6 and J is TRBJ2-1; tentative D call: TRBD2 (5 bases). V shed 1 base and J shed 0 bases, with 10 bases lying between them. The CDR3 totals 16 residues. The germline CDR1 and CDR2 sequences are SGHVS and FNYEAQ. CDR3 region: CASSLVEVNSYNEQFF. The CDR3 nucleotides read TGTGCCAGCAGCTTAGTGGAGGTTAACTCCTACAATGAGCAGTTCTTC.

This chain links TRBV11-3 with TRBJ1-1; D possibly corresponds to TRBD1 (6 bases). Germline V CDR1 and CDR2: SGHNT, YENEEA. There are 15 residues in the CDR3. The V and J ends lost 5 bases and 1 base respectively, with 14 bases between them. The CDR3 DNA sequence: TGTGCCAGCAGCCCCTTAGGGGGAAGGAACACTGAAGCTTTCTTT. Translating it yields CASSPLGGRNTEAFF.

The chain employs TRBV12-5 and TRBJ2-2; 7 bases agree with TRBD1. The CDR3 extends over 18 amino acids. CDR1 and CDR2 from the germline V gene are LGHNT and FRNRAP. Trimming cost V 0 bases and J 2 bases; bases outside gene matches: 9. The CDR3 nucleotides are TGTGCTAGTGGTTTGGTAAGATCGGGACAGACTAACACCGGGGAGCTGTTTTTT. It encodes CASGLVRSGQTNTGELFF. The full variable domain, rest sourced from reference TRBV12-5 and TRBJ2-2, is DARVTQTPRHKVTEMGQEVTMRCQPILGHNTVFWYRQTMMQGLELLAYFRNRAPLDDSGMPKDRFSAEMPDATLATLKIQPSEPRDSAVYFCASGLVRSGQTNTGELFFGEGSRLTVL.

CDR3 nucleotide sequence: TGTGCCAGCAGCCGCGACCAAGGAGCAGGGAGGACTGAAGCTTTCTTT. Its protein is CASSRDQGAGRTEAFF. This sequence joins TRBV16 and TRBJ1-1; a weak D match, TRBD1 (5 bases). The germline gives CDR1 KGHSY, CDR2 FQNENV. CDR3 size: 16 residues. V was shortened by 4 bases and J by 5 bases, with 20 bases between the two germline ends. Filled out from reference TRBV16 and TRBJ1-1, the complete variable domain reads GEEVAQTPKHLVRGEGQKAKLYCAPIKGHSYVFWYQQVLKNEFKFLISFQNENVFDETGMPKERFSAKCLPNSPCSLEIQATKLEDSAVYFCASSRDQGAGRTEAFFGQGTRLTVV.

The chain couples TRBV5-1 to TRBJ1-6; perhaps TRBD1 as D (6 bases). With 4 bases removed from V and 6 bases from J, the gap between germline ends came to 11 bases. Germline V lookup: CDR1 SGHRS, CDR2 YFSETQ. The CDR3 consists of 14 residues. DNA of the CDR3: TGCGCCAGCAGCCGGACAGTGATTAATTCACCCCTCCACTTT. Translation gives CASSRTVINSPLHF. Full variable domain (outside the CDR3, taken from reference TRBV5-1 and TRBJ1-6): KAGVTQTPRYLIKTRGQQVTLSCSPISGHRSVSWYQQTPGQGLQFLFEYFSETQRNKGNFPGRFSGRQFSNSRSEMNVSTLELGDSALYLCASSRTVINSPLHFGNGTRLTVT.

This chain joins TRBV9 and TRBJ2-7, with 12 bases that match TRBD1. This CDR3 is 15 amino acids long. The germline V gene encodes CDR1 SGDLS and CDR2 YYNGEE. V dropped 4 bases and J dropped 6; count of bases not matched to a gene: 8. This CDR3 reads CASSPLGQGAREQYF. CDR3 bases: TGTGCCAGCAGCCCTCTGGGACAGGGGGCACGCGAGCAGTACTTC. Complete variable domain (other parts from reference TRBV9 and TRBJ2-7): DSGVTQTPKHLITATGQRVTLRCSPRSGDLSVYWYQQSLDQGLQFLIQYYNGEERAKGNILERFSAQQFPDLHSELNLSSLELGDSALYFCASSPLGQGAREQYFGPGTRLTVT.

The chain uses TRBV28 and TRBJ1-1, with TRBD1 identical over 9 bases. Trimming at V came to 4 bases and at J to 1 base, leaving 1 base not matched to a gene. Looked up from germline, CDR1 is MDHEN and CDR2 is SYDVKM. This CDR3 region has 14 residues. The CDR3 spells CASSSGQGNTEAFF. The CDR3, as DNA: TGTGCCAGCAGTTCGGGACAGGGGAACACTGAAGCTTTCTTT.

V usage is TRBV2 and J usage is TRBJ2-5; maybe TRBD1 (6 bases). Trimming removed 7 bases at V and 2 bases at J, with 11 bases between. Germline CDR1 and CDR2: SNHLY and FYNNEI. There are 13 residues in the CDR3. As DNA, the CDR3 is TGTGCCAGCAATAGACAGGCACAAGAGACCCAGTACTTC. It encodes CASNRQAQETQYF. The full variable domain, in which reference TRBV2 and TRBJ2-5 provide the parts outside the CDR3, is EPEVTQTPSHQVTQMGQEVILRCVPISNHLYFYWYRQILGQKVEFLVSFYNNEISEKSEIFDDQFSVERPDGSNFTLKIRSTKLEDSAMYFCASNRQAQETQYFGPGTRLLVL.